The rows below give T cell receptor beta chains drawn from one sample of a study of beta chain features in type 1 diabetes. Sequencing used immunoSEQ multiplex PCR; TCRdb keeps in-frame clones, though not all of them. The repertoire holds 140,000 or so clones, with 7% to 10% as singletons. Sequencing was carried out using central memory CD4+ T cells from blood. The receptors shown here come from a young man in good health. Both conserved end residues are part of each CDR3. The D gene is left open where the match is weak. Clone size is shown for a subset of rows, as once, few, many or a class of expanded clone.

>TRBV4-1|few|TRBD2|TRBJ2-3
CASSRRLAGLRTDTQYF
TGCGCCAGCAGCCGCCGACTAGCGGGGCTCCGCACAGATACGCAGTATTTT
>TRBV9|NA|NA|TRBJ2-7
CASSVKSPHYYEQYF
TGTGCCAGCAGCGTAAAATCCCCTCACTACTACGAGCAGTACTTC
>TRBV7-6|NA|NA|TRBJ1-2
CASSPGVRGYTF
TGTGCCAGCAGCCCGGGGGTCAGAGGCTACACCTTC
>TRBV2|NA|TRBD1|TRBJ1-2
CASKGTGEDGYTF
TGTGCCAGCAAAGGGACAGGAGAGGATGGCTACACCTTC
>TRBV19|few|TRBD1|TRBJ2-3
CASSVRTGADTQYF
TGTGCCAGTAGTGTCCGGACAGGTGCAGATACGCAGTATTTT
>TRBV5-6|many|NA|TRBJ1-2
CASSLYKGLEGYTF
TGTGCCAGCAGCTTGTATAAGGGGCTAGAGGGCTACACCTTC
>TRBV4-3|NA|NA|TRBJ2-6
CASSQGALSGANVLTF
TGCGCCAGCAGCCAAGGCGCCCTCTCTGGGGCCAACGTCCTGACTTTC
>TRBV14|NA|NA|TRBJ1-5
CASSPGRNRPPHF
TGTGCCAGCAGCCCGGGCCGGAACAGGCCTCCGCATTTT
>TRBV28|NA|TRBD1|TRBJ2-5
CASSLRGQIQETQYF
TGTGCCAGCAGTTTAAGGGGACAGATACAAGAGACCCAGTACTTC
>TRBV6-1|NA|NA|TRBJ2-2
CASSEAQNTGELFF
TGTGCCAGCAGTGAAGCTCAGAACACCGGGGAGCTGTTTTTT
>TRBV12-5|NA|TRBD2|TRBJ2-5
CASGPGGPGQETQYF
TGTGCTAGTGGTCCGGGGGGGCCGGGTCAAGAGACCCAGTACTTC
>TRBV18|few|NA|TRBJ1-5
CASSPTGNQPQHF
TGTGCCAGCTCGCCAACAGGGAATCAGCCCCAGCATTTT
>TRBV4-2|NA|TRBD2|TRBJ2-2
CASSQEGGRNTGELFF
TGTGCCAGCAGCCAAGAGGGGGGGAGGAACACCGGGGAGCTGTTTTTT
>TRBV7-6|few|NA|TRBJ1-6
CASSLVPTYNSPLHF
TGTGCCAGCAGCTTAGTCCCTACCTATAATTCACCCCTCCACTTT
>TRBV7-9|NA|NA|TRBJ1-1
CASSLEVGLTEAFF
TGTGCCAGCAGCTTAGAGGTGGGGCTGACTGAAGCTTTCTTT
>TRBV18|NA|NA|TRBJ1-1
CASSPLTGPFTEAFF
TGTGCCAGCTCACCCCTGACAGGCCCTTTCACTGAAGCTTTCTTT
>TRBV18|NA|NA|TRBJ2-1
CASSPGQYNEQFF
TGTGCCAGCTCACCCGGACAGTACAATGAGCAGTTCTTC
>TRBV6-5|few|NA|TRBJ2-1
CASSRRSSYNEQFF
TGTGCCAGCAGTCGTCGGAGCTCCTACAATGAGCAGTTCTTC
>TRBV4-1|few|NA|TRBJ2-3
CASSQVRGGGTDTQYF
TGCGCCAGCAGCCAAGTTCGCGGCGGGGGCACAGATACGCAGTATTTT
>TRBV27|NA|NA|TRBJ2-3
CASSFQRRWDTQYF
TGTGCCAGCAGTTTCCAGCGTCGTTGGGATACGCAGTATTTT